This paragraph covers one TCR beta chain sequence. The V gene lost 5 bases and the J gene lost 6 bases, with 15 bases spanning the gap. The CDR3 is 14 amino acids. Looked up from germline, CDR1 is MGHDK and CDR2 is SYGVNS. Profiling relied on immunoSEQ multiplex PCR, and the TCRdb table lists in-frame clones only, not all of them. The data contain roughly 64,000 clones, 72% of them singletons. This sample is part of a study of blood T cell repertoires in COVID-19. At the level of the study: Samples came from the United States, Italy and Spain, spanning acute and convalescent COVID-19.

The chain has TRBV25-1 and TRBJ2-3; the D gene is possibly TRBD1 (6 bases). The TCR sequence derives from a woman in her sixties or seventies who had been exposed to COVID-19. The specimen was PBMCs or T cells enriched from blood (not recorded which). The CDR3 sequence: CASSLPTGKDTQYF. The CDR3 DNA reads TGTGCCAGCAGTCTCCCTACAGGGAAGGATACGCAGTATTTT.